This paragraph covers one T cell receptor beta chain sequence. This sample was included in a study of cytomegalovirus exposure and HLA in healthy donors. As for the study in general: An earlier analysis found under 130 million unique TCR beta sequences from 150 million to 200 million T cells.

The germline CDR1 and CDR2 sequences are LNHDA and SQIVND (reference sequence). The CDR3 consists of 15 residues. V lost 3 bases and J 4 bases, leaving 13 bases between the germline ends. With 60 Vbeta and 13 Jbeta primers, the PCR was carried out. Libraries were prepared by immunoSEQ multiplex PCR; TCRdb keeps only in-frame clonotypes and omits some of them. In the table there are some 100,000 clones, 75% of which are singletons. The chain joins TRBV19 to TRBJ1-3; unclear D gene. This TCR was sampled from a male donor in good health and CMV-seropositive. Material: PBMCs. CDR3 bases: TGTGCCAGTAGTATTCCGGCGGAGGTGGGAAACACCATATATTTT. Translation gives CASSIPAEVGNTIYF.